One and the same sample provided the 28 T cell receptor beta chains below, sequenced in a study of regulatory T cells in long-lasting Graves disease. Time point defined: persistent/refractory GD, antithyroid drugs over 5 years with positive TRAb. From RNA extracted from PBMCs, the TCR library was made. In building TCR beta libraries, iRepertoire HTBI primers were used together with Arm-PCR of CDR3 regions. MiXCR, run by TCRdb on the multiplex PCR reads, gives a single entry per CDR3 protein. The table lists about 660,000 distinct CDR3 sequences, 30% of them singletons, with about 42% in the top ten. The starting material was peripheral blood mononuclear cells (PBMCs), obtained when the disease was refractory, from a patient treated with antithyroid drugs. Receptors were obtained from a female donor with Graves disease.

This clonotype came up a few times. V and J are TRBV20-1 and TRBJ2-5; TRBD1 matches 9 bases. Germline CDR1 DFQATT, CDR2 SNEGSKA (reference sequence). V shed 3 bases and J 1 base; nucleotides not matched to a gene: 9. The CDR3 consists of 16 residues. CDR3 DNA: TGCAGTGCTAGGGAACCGGGACAGGGACGCCAAGAGACCCAGTACTTC. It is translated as CSAREPGQGRQETQYF.

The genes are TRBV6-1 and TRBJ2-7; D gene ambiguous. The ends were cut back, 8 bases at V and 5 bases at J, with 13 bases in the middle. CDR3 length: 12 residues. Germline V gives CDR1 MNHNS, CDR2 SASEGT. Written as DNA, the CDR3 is TGTGCCAGCGGCGCTATGAGCGACGAGCAGTACTTC. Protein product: CASGAMSDEQYF.

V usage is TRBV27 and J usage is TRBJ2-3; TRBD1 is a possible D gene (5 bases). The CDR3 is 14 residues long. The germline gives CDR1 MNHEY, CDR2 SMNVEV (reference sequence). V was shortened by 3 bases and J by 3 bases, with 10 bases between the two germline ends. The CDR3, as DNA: TGTGCCAGCAGTTTGAGACAGTTTACAGATACGCAGTATTTT. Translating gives CASSLRQFTDTQYF.

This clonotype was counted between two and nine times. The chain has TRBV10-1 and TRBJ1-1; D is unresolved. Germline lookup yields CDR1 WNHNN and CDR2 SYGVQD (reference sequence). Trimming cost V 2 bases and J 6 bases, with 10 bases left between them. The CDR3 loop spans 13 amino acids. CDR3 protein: CASSEQARAEAFF. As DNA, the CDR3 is TGCGCCAGCAGTGAGCAAGCTAGGGCTGAAGCTTTCTTT.

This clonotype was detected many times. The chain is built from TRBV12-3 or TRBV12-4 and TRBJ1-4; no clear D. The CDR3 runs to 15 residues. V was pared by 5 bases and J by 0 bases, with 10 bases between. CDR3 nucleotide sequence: TGTGCCAGCAGTATCCTTTTGGCAACTAATGAAAAACTGTTTTTT. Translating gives CASSILLATNEKLFF.

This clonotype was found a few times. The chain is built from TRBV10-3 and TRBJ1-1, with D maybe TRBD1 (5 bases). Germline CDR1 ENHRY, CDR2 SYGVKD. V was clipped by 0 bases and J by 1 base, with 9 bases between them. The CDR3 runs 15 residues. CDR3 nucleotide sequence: TGTGCCATCAGTGAGTCGAGGCAGGGGAACACTGAAGCTTTCTTT. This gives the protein CAISESRQGNTEAFF.

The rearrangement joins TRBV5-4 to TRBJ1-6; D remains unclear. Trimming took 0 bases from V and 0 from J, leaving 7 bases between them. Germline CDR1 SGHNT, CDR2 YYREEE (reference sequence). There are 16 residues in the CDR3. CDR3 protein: CASSLGTRSYNSPLHF. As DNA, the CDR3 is TGTGCCAGCAGCTTGGGCACCCGCTCCTATAATTCACCCCTCCACTTT.

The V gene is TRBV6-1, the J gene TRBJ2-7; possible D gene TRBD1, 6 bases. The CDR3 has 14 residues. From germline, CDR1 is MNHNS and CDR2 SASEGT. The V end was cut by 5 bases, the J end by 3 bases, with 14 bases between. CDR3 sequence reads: CASSTAPGDYEQYF. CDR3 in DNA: TGTGCCAGCAGTACGGCCCCAGGGGACTACGAGCAGTACTTC.

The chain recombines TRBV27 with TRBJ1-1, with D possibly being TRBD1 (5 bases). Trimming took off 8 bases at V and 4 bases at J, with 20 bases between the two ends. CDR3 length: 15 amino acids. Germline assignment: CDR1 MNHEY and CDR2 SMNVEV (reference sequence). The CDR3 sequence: CASALLGGGGTEAFF. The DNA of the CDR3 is TGTGCCAGCGCCCTTCTTGGGGGTGGGGGCACTGAAGCTTTCTTT.

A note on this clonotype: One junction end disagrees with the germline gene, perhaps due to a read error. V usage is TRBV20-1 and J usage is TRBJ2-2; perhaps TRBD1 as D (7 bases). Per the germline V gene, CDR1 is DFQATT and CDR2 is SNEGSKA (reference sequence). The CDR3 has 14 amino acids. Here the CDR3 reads CSARAGGSTGELFF. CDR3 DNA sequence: TGCAGTGCGAGAGCAGGGGGGAGCACCGGGGAGCTGTTTTTT.

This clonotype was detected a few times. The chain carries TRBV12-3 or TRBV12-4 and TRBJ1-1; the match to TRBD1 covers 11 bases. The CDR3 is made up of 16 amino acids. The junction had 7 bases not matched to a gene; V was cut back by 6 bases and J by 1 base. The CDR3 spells CASSSPGTGGNTEAFF. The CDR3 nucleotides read TGTGCCAGCAGCTCTCCCGGGACAGGGGGGAACACTGAAGCTTTCTTT.

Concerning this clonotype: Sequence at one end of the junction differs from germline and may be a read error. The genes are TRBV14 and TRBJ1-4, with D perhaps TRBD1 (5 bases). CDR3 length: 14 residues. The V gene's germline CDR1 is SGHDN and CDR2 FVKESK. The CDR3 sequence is CASRRGTSKEKLFF. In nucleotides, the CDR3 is TGTGCCAGCAGACGGGGGACTTCTAAGGAAAAACTGTTTTTT. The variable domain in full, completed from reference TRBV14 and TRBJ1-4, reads EAGVTQFPSHSVIEKGQTVTLRCDPISGHDNLYWYRRVMGKEIKFLLHFVKESKQDESGMPNNRFLAERTGGTYSTLKVQPAELEDSGVYFCASRRGTSKEKLFFGSGTQLSVL.

CDR3 sequence: CASSYTSATNEKLFF. In nucleotides, the CDR3 is TGCGCCAGCAGCTACACCAGTGCAACTAATGAAAAACTGTTTTTT. The genes are TRBV5-1 and TRBJ1-4; D is uncertain. Between the trimmed V and J ends, which lost 3 bases and 0 bases, there was a span of 9 bases. The CDR3 is 15 residues long. Germline values: CDR1 SGHRS, CDR2 YFSETQ.

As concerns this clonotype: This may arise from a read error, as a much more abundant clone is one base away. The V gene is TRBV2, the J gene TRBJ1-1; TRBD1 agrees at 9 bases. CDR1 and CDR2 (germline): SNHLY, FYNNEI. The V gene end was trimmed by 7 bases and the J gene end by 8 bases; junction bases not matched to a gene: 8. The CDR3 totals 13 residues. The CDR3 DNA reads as TGTGCCAGCACGGCCGGGACAGGGACCGAAGCTTTCTTT. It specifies CASTAGTGTEAFF.

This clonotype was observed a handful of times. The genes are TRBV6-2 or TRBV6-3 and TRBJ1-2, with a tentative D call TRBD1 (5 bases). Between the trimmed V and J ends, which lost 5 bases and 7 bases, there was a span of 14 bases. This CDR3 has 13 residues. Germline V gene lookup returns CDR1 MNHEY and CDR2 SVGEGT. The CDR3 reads CASSEGARSGYTF. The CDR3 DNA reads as TGTGCCAGCAGTGAAGGGGCCCGGAGTGGCTACACCTTC.

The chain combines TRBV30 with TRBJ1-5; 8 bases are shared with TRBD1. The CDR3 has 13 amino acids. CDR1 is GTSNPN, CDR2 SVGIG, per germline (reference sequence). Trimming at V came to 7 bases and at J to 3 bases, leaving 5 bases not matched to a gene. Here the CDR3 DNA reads TGTGCCTACCGACAGGGGTACAATCAGCCCCAGCATTTT. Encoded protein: CAYRQGYNQPQHF.

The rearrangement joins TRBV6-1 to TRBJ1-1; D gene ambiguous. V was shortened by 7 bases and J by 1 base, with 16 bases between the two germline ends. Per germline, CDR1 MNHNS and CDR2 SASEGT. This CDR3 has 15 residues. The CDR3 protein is CASIPRVRANTEAFF. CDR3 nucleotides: TGTGCCAGCATTCCCAGAGTCAGAGCGAACACTGAAGCTTTCTTT.

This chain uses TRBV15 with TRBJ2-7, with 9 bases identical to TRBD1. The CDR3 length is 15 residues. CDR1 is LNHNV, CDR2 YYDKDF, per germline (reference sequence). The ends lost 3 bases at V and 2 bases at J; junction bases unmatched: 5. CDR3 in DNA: TGTGCCACCAGCAGGGGGACAGGGAGTACCTACGAGCAGTACTTC. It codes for CATSRGTGSTYEQYF.

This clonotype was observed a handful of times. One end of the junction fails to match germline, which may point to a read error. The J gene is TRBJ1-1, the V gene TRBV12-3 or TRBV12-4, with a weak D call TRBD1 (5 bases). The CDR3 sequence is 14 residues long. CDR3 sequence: CASSPMVPQQGASF. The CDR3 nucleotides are TGTGCCAGCAGCCCCATGGTGCCACAACAAGGGGCTTCCTTT.

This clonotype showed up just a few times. This CDR3 is CASSLIFGENYGYTF. The CDR3 nucleotides read TGTGCCAGCAGCCTAATATTTGGGGAGAACTATGGCTACACCTTC. This rearrangement joins TRBV27 to TRBJ1-2; D not certain. The CDR3 loop spans 15 amino acids. CDR1 is MNHEY, CDR2 SMNVEV, per germline (reference sequence). Trimming took off 6 bases at V and 2 bases at J, with 16 bases between the two ends.

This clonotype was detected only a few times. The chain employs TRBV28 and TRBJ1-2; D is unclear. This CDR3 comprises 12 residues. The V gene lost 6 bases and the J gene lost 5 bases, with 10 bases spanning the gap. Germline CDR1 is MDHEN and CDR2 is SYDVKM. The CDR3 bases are TGTGCCAGCAGCCGGGAGGCTTATGGCTACACCTTC. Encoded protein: CASSREAYGYTF.

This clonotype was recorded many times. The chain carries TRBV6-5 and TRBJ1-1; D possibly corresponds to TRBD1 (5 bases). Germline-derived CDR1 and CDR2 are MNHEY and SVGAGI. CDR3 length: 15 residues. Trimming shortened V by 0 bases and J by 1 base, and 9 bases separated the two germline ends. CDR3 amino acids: CASSYSPGQNTEAFF. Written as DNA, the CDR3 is TGTGCCAGCAGTTACTCTCCAGGACAGAACACTGAAGCTTTCTTT.

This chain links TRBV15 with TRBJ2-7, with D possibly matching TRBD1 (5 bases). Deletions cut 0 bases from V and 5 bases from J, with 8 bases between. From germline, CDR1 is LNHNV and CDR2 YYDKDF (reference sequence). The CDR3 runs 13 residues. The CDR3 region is CATSRDPRDEQYF. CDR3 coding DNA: TGTGCCACCAGCAGAGATCCCAGGGACGAGCAGTACTTC.

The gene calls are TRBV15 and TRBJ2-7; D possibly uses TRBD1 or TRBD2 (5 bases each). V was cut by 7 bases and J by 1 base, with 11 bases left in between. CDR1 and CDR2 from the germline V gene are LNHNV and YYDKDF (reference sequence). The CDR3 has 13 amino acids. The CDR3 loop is CATTSGQSYEQYF. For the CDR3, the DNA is TGTGCCACCACCTCGGGGCAGTCCTACGAGCAGTACTTC. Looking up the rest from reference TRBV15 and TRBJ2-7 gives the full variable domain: DAMVIQNPRYQVTQFGKPVTLSCSQTLNHNVMYWYQQKSSQAPKLLFHYYDKDFNNEADTPDNFQSRRPNTSFCFLDIRSPGLGDTAMYLCATTSGQSYEQYFGPGTRLTVT.

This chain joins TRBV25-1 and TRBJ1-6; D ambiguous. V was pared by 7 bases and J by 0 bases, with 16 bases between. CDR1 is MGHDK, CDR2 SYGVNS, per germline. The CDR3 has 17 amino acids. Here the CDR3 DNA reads TGTGCCAGCACCGAGTATGAGGGTAGCTCCTATAATTCACCCCTCCACTTT. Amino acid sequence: CASTEYEGSSYNSPLHF.

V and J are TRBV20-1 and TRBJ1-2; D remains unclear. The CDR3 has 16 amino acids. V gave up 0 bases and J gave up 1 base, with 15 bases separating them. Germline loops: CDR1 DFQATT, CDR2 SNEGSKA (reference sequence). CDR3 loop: CSARDRRITLNYGYTF. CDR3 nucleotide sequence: TGCAGTGCTAGAGATCGCCGTATAACTCTTAACTATGGCTACACCTTC.

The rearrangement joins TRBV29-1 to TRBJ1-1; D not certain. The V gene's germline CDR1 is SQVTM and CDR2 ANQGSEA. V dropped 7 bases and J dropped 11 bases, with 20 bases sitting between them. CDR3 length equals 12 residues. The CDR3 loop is CSGLRDGLPAFF. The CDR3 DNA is TGCAGCGGTCTACGAGACGGGCTGCCGGCTTTCTTT.

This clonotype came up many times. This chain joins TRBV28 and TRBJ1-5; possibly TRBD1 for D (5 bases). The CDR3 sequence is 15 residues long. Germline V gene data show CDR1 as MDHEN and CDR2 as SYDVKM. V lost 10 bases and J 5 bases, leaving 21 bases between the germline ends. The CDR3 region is CATLTDTGEDQPQHF. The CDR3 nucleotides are TGTGCCACCTTGACGGACACCGGGGAGGATCAGCCCCAGCATTTT.